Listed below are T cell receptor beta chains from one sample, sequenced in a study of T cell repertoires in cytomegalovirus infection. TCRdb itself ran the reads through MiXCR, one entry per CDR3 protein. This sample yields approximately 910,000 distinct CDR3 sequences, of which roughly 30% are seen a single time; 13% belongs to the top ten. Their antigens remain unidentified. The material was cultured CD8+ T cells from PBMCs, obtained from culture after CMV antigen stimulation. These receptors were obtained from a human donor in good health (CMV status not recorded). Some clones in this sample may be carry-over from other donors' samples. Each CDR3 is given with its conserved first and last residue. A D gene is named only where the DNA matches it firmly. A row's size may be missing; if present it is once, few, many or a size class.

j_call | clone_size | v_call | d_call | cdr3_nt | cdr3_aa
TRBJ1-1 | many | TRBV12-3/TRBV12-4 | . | TGTGCCAGCAGTCCCTGGGTAGGGGGTGAAGCTTTCTTT | CASSPWVGGEAFF
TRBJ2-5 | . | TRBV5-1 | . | TGCGCCAGCAGCTTGGACCCAAACAAAGAGACCCAGTACTTC | CASSLDPNKETQYF
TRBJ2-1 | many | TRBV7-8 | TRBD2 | TGTGCCAGCAGCTACCCTTTGAGTCGGCTAGCGGGAGACACCTACAATGAGCAGTTCTTC | CASSYPLSRLAGDTYNEQFF
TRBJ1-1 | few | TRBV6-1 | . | TGTGCCAGCAGTGCGGAGACGGACGAAGCTTTCTTT | CASSAETDEAFF
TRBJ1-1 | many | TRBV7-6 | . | TGTGCCAGCAGCTTAGAGTTGGCAGATTATATGAACACTGAAGCTTTCTTT | CASSLELADYMNTEAFF
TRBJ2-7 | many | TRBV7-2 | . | TGTGCCAGCAGCCTTGGGGTGGACGCCTACGAGCAGTACTTC | CASSLGVDAYEQYF
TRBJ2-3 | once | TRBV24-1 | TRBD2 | TGTGCCACCAGTGGTAGCTGGGGAGGGGATACGCAGTATTTT | CATSGSWGGDTQYF
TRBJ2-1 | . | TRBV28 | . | TGTGCCAGCACAGGAAACCTTCGACAGGAAGAGCAGTTCTTC | CASTGNLRQEEQFF
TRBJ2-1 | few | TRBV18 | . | TGTGCCAGCTCACTCGCGGGGACAGAGAAGTACAATGAGCAGTTCTTC | CASSLAGTEKYNEQFF
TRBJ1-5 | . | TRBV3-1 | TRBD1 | TGTGCCAGCAGCCAAGCCCGGGACAGGGTGGGCCAGCCCCAGCATTTT | CASSQARDRVGQPQHF
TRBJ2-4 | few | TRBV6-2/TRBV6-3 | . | TGTGCCAGCAGTTCCTCCGGGAGACAAAACATTCAGTACTTC | CASSSSGRQNIQYF
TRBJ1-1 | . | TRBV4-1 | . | TGCGCCAGCAGCCAACCGCTGACAGTAACTGAAGCTTTCTTT | CASSQPLTVTEAFF
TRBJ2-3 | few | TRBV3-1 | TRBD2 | TGTGCCAGCAGCGCCCAATGGCGGAGTAGCGGGGGAGGGGCAGATACGCAGTATTTT | CASSAQWRSSGGGADTQYF
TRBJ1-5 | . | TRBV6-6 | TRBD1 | TGTGCCAGCAGTGGCACAGGGGGTAGGGAGCCCCAGCATTTT | CASSGTGGREPQHF
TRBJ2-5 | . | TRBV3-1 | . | TGTGCCAGCAGCCAAGAAGTTAGAAAGGAGACCCAGTACTTC | CASSQEVRKETQYF
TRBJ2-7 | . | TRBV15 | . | TGTGCCACCAGCACCTCACCCGGGGGTTCCTACGAGCAGTACTTC | CATSTSPGGSYEQYF
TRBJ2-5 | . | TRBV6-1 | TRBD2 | TGTGCCAGCAGTGAACCGCTAGCGGGGGACTTCCAAGAGACCCAGTACTTC | CASSEPLAGDFQETQYF
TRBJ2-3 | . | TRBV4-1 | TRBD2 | TGCGCCAGCAGCCACCCTCTGGGACTAGAATGGGGACTAAGCACAGATACGCAGTATTTT | CASSHPLGLEWGLSTDTQYF